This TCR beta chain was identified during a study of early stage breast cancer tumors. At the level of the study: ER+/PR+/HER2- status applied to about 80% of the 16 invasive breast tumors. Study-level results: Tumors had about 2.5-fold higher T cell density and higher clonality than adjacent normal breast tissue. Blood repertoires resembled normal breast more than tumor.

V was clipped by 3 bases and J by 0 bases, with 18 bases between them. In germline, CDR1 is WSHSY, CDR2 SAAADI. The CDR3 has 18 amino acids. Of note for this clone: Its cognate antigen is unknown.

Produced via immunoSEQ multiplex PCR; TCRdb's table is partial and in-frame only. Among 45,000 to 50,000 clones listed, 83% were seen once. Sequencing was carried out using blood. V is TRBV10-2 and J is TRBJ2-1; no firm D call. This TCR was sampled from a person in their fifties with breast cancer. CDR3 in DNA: TGCGCCAGCAGTGATCTCCTTTCGGCTATGGGCTCCTACAATGAGCAGTTCTTC. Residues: CASSDLLSAMGSYNEQFF.